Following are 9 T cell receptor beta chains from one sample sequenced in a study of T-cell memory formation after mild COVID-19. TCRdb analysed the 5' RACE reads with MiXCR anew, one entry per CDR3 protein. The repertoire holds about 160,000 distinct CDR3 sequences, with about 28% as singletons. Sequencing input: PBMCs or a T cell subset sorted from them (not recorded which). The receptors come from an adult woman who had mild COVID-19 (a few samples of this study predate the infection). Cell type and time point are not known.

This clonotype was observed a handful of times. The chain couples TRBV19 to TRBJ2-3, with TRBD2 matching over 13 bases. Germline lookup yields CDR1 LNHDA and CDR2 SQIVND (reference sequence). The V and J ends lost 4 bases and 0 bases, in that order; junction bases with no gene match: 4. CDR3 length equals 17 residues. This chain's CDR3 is CASSTGLAGVSTDTQYF. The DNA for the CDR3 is TGTGCCAGTAGTACCGGACTAGCGGGGGTGAGCACAGATACGCAGTATTTT.

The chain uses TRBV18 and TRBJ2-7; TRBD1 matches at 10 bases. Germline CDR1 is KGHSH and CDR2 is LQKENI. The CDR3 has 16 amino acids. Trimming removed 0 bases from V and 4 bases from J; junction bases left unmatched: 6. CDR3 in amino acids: CASSPPIRDRGYEQYF. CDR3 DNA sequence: TGTGCCAGCTCACCACCCATCCGGGACAGGGGATACGAGCAGTACTTC.

This CDR3 is CASRKAGGPPDEQYF. The CDR3 nucleotides are TGTGCCAGCAGGAAAGCGGGAGGGCCCCCGGACGAGCAGTACTTC. The chain employs TRBV7-9 and TRBJ2-7; TRBD2 matches at 10 bases. The CDR3 has 15 residues. Trimming removed 6 bases from V and 5 bases from J; junction bases left unmatched: 10. The germline CDR1 and CDR2 sequences are SEHNR and FQNEAQ (reference sequence).

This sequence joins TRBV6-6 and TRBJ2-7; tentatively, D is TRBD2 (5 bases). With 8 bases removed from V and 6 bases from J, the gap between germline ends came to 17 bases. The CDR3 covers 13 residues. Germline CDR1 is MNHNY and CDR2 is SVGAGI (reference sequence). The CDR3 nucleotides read TGTGCCAGCGCAACCTCCGGACTTATCGAGCAGTACTTC. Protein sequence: CASATSGLIEQYF.

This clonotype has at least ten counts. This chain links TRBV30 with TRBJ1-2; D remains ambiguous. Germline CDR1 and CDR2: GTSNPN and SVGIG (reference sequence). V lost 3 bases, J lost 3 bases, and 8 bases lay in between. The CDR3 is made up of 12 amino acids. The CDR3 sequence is CAWSRTDYGYTF. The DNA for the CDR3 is TGTGCCTGGAGCCGGACGGACTATGGCTACACCTTC.

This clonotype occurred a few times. This CDR3 reads CASSSPTGGSYEQYF. CDR3 sequence (DNA): TGTGCCAGCAGCTCACCGACAGGGGGTTCCTACGAGCAGTACTTC. The J gene is TRBJ2-7, the V gene TRBV7-9; TRBD1 matches 9 bases. This CDR3 contains 15 residues. With 4 bases clipped from V and 1 base from J, the junction kept 5 bases outside the gene matches. The germline V gene encodes CDR1 SEHNR and CDR2 FQNEAQ (reference sequence).

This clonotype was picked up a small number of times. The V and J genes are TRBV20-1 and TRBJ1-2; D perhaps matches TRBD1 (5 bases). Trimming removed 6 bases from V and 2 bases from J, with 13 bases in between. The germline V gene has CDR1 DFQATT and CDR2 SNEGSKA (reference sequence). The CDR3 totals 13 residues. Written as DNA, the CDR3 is TGCAGTGCCAGCGGGACGACCAACTATGGCTACACCTTC. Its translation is CSASGTTNYGYTF.

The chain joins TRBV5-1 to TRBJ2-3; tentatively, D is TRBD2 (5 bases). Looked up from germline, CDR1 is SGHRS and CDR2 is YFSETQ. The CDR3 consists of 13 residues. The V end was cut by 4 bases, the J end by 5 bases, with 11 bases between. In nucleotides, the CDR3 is TGCGCCAGCAGCCGGAACAGCGGAGATACGCAGTATTTT. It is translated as CASSRNSGDTQYF.

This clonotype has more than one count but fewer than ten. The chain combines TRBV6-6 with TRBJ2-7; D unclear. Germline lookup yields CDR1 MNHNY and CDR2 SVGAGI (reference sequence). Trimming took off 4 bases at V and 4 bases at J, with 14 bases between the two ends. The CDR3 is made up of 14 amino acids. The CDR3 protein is CASSWARLGYEQYF. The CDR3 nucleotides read TGTGCCAGCAGTTGGGCCAGGCTCGGTTACGAGCAGTACTTC.